One sample yielded the 5 T cell receptor beta chains listed below, sequenced in a study of cytomegalovirus exposure and HLA in healthy donors. This table comes from immunoSEQ multiplex PCR, and its TCRdb copy is limited to in-frame clones, with some not included. The profile shows around 230,000 clones, around 85% of them singletons. Input material: PBMCs. These receptors were taken from a woman younger than 45 in good health and CMV-seropositive.

This clone has just one count. The rearrangement uses TRBV2 and TRBJ2-7; D is unclear. The CDR3 covers 15 residues. CDR1 is SNHLY and CDR2 is FYNNEI in the germline V gene. Trimming cost V 3 bases and J 2 bases, with 14 bases left between them. This chain's CDR3 is CASSDIFAGTYEQYF. The DNA of the CDR3 is TGTGCCAGCAGTGATATTTTTGCAGGTACCTACGAGCAGTACTTC. The full variable domain, with the rest looked up from reference TRBV2 and TRBJ2-7, is EPEVTQTPSHQVTQMGQEVILRCVPISNHLYFYWYRQILGQKVEFLVSFYNNEISEKSEIFDDQFSVERPDGSNFTLKIRSTKLEDSAMYFCASSDIFAGTYEQYFGPGTRLTVT.

The chain combines TRBV23-1 with TRBJ2-3; TRBD2 might be the D (6 bases). TRBV23-1 is marked as an open reading frame, function uncertain. With 4 bases removed from V and 5 bases from J, the gap between germline ends came to 25 bases. This CDR3 region has 18 residues. CDR3 residues: CASSPWTPGLGVGDTQYF. DNA of the CDR3: TGCGCCAGCAGTCCATGGACGCCGGGACTGGGAGTGGGAGATACGCAGTATTTT.

The rearrangement joins TRBV30 to TRBJ2-7; a possible D gene is TRBD1 (5 bases). CDR1 GTSNPN and CDR2 SVGIG come from the germline V gene (reference sequence). The germline V and J ends were trimmed by 2 bases and 0 bases, with 11 bases remaining between them. The CDR3 is 14 amino acids. Here the CDR3 reads CAWSLRQSSYEQYF. In DNA form, the CDR3 reads TGTGCCTGGAGTTTGAGACAGTCCTCCTACGAGCAGTACTTC.

The rearrangement links TRBV5-4 to TRBJ2-2, with TRBD2 matching 13 bases. Germline V lookup: CDR1 SGHNT, CDR2 YYREEE (reference sequence). With V trimmed by 6 bases and J by 4 bases, 6 bases remained unmatched. This CDR3 has 16 residues. CDR3 in DNA: TGTGCCAGCACCGAACTAGCGGGAGGGCCCACCGGGGAGCTGTTTTTT. Residues: CASTELAGGPTGELFF.

This clone was observed a single time. The chain carries TRBV5-5 and TRBJ2-7; 8 positions agree with TRBD1. The V gene's germline CDR1 is SGHKS and CDR2 YYEKEE (reference sequence). Losses at the gene ends were 0 bases for V and 5 bases for J; bases not matched to a gene: 7. There are 15 residues in the CDR3. Here the CDR3 reads CASSLVRVQGDEQYF. The CDR3 DNA reads as TGTGCCAGCAGCTTGGTGCGGGTACAGGGGGACGAGCAGTACTTC.